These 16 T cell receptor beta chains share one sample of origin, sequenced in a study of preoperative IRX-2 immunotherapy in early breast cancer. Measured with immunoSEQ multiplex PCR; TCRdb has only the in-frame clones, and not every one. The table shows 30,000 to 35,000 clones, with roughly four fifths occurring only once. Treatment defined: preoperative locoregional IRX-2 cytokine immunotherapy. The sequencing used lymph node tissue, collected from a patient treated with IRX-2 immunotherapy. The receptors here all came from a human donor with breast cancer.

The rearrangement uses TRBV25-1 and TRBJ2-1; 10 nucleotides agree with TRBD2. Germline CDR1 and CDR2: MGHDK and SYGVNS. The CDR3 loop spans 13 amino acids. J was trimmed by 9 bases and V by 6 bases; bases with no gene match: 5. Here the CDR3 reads CASSQERGGEQFF. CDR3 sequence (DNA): TGTGCCAGCAGCCAAGAGCGGGGGGGTGAGCAGTTCTTC.

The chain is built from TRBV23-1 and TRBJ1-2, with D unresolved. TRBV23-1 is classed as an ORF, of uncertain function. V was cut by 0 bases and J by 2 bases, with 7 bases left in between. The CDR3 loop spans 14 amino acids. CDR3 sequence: CASSQSRRNYGYTF. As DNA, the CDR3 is TGCGCCAGCAGTCAATCACGGAGAAACTATGGCTACACCTTC.

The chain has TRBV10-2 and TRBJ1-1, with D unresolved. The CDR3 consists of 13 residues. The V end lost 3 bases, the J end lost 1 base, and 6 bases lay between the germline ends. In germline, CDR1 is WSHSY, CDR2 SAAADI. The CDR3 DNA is TGCGCCAGCAGTGATCTCCAGAACACTGAAGCTTTCTTT. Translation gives CASSDLQNTEAFF.

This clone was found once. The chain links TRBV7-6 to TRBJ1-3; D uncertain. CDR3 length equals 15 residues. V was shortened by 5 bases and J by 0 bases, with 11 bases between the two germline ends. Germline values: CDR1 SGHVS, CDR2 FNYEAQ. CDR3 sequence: CASSREDYSGNTIYF. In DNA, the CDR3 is TGTGCCAGCAGCCGCGAAGATTACTCTGGAAACACCATATATTTT.

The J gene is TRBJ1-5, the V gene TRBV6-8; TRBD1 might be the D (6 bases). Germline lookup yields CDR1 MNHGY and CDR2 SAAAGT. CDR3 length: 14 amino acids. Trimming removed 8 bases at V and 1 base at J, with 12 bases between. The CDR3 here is CASVGGRSNQPQHF. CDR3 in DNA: TGTGCCAGCGTCGGGGGCCGGAGCAATCAGCCCCAGCATTTT.

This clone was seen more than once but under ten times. The DNA of the CDR3 is TGCAGCGGATGGACAGGGGGGGTAAGGGAGACCCAGTACTTC. Amino acids: CSGWTGGVRETQYF. J is TRBJ2-5 and V is TRBV29-1, with 10 bases identical to TRBD1. V dropped 7 bases and J dropped 5; count of bases not matched to a gene: 10. Germline values: CDR1 SQVTM, CDR2 ANQGSEA. CDR3 length: 14 residues.

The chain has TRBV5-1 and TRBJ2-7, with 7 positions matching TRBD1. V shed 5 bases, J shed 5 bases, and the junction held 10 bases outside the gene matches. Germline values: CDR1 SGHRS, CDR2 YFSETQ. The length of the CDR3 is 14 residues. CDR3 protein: CASRSQGVQDEQYF. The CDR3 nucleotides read TGCGCCAGCAGATCTCAGGGGGTTCAGGACGAGCAGTACTTC.

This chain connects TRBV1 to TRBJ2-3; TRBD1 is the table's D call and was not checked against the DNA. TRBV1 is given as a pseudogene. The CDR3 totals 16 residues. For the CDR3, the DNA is TGCGCCAGCAGCCAAGGTTGGGACAGGGGTAGGGATACGCAGTATTTT. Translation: CASSQGWDRGRDTQYF.

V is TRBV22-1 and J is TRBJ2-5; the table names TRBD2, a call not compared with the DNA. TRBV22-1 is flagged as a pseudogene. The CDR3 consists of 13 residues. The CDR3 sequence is CATSAGGQETQYF. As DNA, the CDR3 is TGTGCCACCAGTGCGGGAGGGCAAGAGACCCAGTACTTC.

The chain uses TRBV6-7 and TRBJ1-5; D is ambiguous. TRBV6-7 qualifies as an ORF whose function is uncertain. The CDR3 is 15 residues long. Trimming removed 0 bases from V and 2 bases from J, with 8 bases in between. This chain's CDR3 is CASSYSASGNQPQHF. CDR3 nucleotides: TGTGCCAGCAGTTACTCGGCGAGTGGCAATCAGCCCCAGCATTTT.

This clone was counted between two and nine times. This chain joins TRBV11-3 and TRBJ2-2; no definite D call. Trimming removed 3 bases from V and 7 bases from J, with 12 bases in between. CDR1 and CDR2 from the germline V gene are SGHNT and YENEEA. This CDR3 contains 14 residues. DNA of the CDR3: TGTGCCAGCAGCTTTTACGGTATCGGCGGGGAGCTGTTTTTT. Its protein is CASSFYGIGGELFF.

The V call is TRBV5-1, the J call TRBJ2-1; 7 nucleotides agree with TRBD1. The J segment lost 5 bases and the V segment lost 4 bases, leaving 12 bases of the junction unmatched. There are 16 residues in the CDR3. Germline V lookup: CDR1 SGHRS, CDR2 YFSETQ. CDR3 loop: CASSPSPGQSHNEQFF. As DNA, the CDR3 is TGCGCCAGCAGCCCTTCACCGGGACAGTCCCACAATGAGCAGTTCTTC.

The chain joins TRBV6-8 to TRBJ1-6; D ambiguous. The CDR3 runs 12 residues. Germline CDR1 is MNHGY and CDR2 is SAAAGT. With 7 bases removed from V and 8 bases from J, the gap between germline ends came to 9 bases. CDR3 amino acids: CASKIWDSPLHF. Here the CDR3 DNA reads TGTGCCAGCAAGATATGGGATTCACCCCTCCACTTT.

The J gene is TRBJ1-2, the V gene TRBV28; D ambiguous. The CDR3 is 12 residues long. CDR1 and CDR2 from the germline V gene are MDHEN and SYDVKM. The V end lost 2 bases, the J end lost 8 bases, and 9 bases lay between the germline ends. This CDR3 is CASSLAPRGYTF. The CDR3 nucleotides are TGTGCCAGCAGTTTAGCGCCCCGAGGCTACACCTTC.

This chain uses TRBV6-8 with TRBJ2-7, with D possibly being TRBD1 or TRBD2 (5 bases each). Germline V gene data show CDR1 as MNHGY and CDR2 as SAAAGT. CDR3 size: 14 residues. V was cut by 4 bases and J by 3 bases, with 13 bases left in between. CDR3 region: CASSSGARRYEQYF. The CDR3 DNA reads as TGTGCCAGCAGTTCCGGGGCCAGGCGCTACGAGCAGTACTTC.

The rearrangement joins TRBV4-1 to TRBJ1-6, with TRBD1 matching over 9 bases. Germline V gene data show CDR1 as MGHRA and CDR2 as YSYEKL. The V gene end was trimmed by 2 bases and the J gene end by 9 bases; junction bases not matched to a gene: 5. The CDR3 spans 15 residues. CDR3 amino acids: CASSQSMDRGSPLHF. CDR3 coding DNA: TGCGCCAGCAGCCAAAGTATGGACAGGGGTTCACCCCTCCACTTT.